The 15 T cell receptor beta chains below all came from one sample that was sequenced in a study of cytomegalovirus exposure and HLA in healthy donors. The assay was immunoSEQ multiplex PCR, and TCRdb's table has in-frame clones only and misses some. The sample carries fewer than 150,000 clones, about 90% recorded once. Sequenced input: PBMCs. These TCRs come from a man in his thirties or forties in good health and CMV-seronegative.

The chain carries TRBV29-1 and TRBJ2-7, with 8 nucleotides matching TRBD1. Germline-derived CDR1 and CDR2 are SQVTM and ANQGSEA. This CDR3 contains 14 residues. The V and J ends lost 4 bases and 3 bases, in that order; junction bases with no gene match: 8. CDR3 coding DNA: TGCAGCGTTGTAGGGGCAGGGGGCTTCTACGAGCAGTACTTC. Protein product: CSVVGAGGFYEQYF.

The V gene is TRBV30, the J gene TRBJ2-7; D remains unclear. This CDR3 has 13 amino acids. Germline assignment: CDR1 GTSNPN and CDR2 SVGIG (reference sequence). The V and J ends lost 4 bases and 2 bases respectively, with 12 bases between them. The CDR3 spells CAWIGRNTYEQYF. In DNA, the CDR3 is TGTGCCTGGATAGGCAGGAACACCTACGAGCAGTACTTC.

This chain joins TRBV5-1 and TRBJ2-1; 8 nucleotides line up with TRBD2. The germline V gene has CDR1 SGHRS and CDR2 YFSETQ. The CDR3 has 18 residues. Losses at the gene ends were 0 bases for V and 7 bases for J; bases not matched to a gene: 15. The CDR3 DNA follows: TGCGCCAGCAGCTTGGGCGTAGGCCTAGCGGGTGCTTTAAATGAGCAGTTCTTC. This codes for CASSLGVGLAGALNEQFF.

For the CDR3, the DNA is TGTGCCAGCAGCTTAACGAGCGGGACTGGTTACAATGAGCAGTTCTTC. It is translated as CASSLTSGTGYNEQFF. The J gene is TRBJ2-1, the V gene TRBV13; 7 nucleotides match TRBD2. This CDR3 is built from 16 residues. The J segment lost 4 bases and the V segment lost 2 bases, leaving 8 bases of the junction unmatched. Germline CDR1 PRHDT, CDR2 FYEKMQ (reference sequence). The full variable domain, rest sourced from reference TRBV13 and TRBJ2-1, is AAGVIQSPRHLIKEKRETATLKCYPIPRHDTVYWYQQGPGQDPQFLISFYEKMQSDKGSIPDRFSAQQFSDYHSELNMSSLELGDSALYFCASSLTSGTGYNEQFFGPGTRLTVL.

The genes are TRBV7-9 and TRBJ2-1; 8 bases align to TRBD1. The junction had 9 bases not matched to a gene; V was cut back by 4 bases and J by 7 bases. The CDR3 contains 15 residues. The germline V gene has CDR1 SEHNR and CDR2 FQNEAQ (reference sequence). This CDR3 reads CASSSAMDRENEQFF. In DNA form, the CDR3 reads TGTGCCAGCAGCTCAGCTATGGACAGGGAGAATGAGCAGTTCTTC.

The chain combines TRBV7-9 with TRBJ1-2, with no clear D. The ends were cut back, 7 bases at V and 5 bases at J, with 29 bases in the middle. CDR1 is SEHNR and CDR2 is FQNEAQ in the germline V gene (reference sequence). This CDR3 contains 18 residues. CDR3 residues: CASTRSEVSLAFSYGYTF. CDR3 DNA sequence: TGTGCCAGCACCCGATCGGAGGTTAGCCTAGCTTTCTCTTATGGCTACACCTTC.

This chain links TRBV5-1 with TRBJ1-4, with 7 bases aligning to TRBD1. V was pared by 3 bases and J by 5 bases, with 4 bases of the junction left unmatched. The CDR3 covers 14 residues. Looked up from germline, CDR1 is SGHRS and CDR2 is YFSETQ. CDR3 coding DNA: TGCGCCAGCAGCTGGGACAGTCCGAATGAAAAACTGTTTTTT. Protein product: CASSWDSPNEKLFF.

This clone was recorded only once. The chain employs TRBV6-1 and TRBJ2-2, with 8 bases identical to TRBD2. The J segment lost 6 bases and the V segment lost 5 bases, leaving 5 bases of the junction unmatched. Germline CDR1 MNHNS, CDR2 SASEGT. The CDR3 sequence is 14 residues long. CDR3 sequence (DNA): TGTGCCAGCAGTCCCCCCGGGGGGGCCGGGGAGCTGTTTTTT. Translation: CASSPPGGAGELFF.

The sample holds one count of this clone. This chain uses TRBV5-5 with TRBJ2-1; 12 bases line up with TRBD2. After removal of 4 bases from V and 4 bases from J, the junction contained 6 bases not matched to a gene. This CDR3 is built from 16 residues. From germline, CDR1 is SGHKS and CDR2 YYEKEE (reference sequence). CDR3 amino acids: CASSARLAGDYNEQFF. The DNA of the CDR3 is TGTGCCAGCAGCGCCCGACTAGCGGGGGATTACAATGAGCAGTTCTTC.

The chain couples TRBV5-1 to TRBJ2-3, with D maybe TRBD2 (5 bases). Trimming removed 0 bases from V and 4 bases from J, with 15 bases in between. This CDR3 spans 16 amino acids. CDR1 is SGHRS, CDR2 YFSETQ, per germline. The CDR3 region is CASSLVARASADTQYF. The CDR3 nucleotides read TGCGCCAGCAGCTTGGTGGCGAGGGCCAGCGCAGATACGCAGTATTTT.

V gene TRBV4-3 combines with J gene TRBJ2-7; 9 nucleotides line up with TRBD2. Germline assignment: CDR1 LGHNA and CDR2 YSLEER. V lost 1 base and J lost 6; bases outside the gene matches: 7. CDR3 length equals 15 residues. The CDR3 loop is CASSQVRLAGSEQYF. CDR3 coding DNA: TGCGCCAGCAGCCAAGTCCGGCTAGCGGGAAGCGAGCAGTACTTC.

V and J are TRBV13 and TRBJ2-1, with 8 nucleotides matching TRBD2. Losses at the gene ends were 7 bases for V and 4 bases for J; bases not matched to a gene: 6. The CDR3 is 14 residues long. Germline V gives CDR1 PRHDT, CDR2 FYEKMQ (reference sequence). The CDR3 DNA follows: TGTGCCAGCACCCGACTAGCGTCTTACAATGAGCAGTTCTTC. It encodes CASTRLASYNEQFF.

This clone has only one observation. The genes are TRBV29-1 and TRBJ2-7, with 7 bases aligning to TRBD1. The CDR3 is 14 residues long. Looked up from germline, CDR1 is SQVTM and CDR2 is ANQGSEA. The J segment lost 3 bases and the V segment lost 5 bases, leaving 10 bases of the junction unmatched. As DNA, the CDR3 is TGCAGCGTTCTTACCGGGACAGAGAACTACGAGCAGTACTTC. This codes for CSVLTGTENYEQYF.

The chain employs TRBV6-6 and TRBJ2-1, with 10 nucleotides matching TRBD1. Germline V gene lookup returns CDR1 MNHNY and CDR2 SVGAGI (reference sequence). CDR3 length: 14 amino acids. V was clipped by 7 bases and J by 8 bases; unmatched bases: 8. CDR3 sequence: CASTKRDRGDEQFF. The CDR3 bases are TGTGCCAGCACAAAGCGGGACAGGGGCGATGAGCAGTTCTTC.

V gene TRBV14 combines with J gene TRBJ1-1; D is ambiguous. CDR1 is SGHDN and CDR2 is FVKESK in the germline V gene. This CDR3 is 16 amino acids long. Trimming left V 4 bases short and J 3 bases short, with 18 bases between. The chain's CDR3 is CASSPFKTPSYTEAFF. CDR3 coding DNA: TGTGCCAGCAGCCCCTTTAAAACCCCTAGCTACACTGAAGCTTTCTTT.